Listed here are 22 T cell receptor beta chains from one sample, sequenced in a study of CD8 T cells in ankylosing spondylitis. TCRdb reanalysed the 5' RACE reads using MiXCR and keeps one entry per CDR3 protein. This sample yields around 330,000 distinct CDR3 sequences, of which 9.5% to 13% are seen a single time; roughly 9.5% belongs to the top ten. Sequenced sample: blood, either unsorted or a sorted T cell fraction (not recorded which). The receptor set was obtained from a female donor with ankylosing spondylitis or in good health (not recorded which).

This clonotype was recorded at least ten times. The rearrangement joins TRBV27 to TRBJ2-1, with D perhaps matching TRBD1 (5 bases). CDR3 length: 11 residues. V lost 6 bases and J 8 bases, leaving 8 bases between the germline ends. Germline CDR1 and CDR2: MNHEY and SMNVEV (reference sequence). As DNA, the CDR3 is TGTGCCAGCAGCGAAGGGGATGAGCAGTTCTTC. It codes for CASSEGDEQFF.

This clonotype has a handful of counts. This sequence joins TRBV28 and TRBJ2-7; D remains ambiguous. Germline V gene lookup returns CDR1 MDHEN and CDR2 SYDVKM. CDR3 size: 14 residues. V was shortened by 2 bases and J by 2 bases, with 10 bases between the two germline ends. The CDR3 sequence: CASSLQVLPYEQYF. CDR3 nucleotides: TGTGCCAGCAGTTTACAGGTGCTCCCCTACGAGCAGTACTTC.

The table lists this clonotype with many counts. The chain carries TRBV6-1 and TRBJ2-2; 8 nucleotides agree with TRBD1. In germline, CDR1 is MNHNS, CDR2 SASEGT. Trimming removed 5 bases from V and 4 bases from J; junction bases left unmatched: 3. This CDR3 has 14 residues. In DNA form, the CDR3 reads TGTGCCAGCAGTCAGGGGGCATCCACCGGGGAGCTGTTTTTT. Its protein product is CASSQGASTGELFF.

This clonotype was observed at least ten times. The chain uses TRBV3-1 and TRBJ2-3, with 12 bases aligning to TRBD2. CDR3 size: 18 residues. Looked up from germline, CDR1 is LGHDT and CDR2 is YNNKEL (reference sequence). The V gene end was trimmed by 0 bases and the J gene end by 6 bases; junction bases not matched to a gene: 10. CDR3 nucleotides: TGTGCCAGCAGCCAAGATCGGGCTAGCGGGGGGGCATCCGATACGCAGTATTTT. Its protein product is CASSQDRASGGASDTQYF.

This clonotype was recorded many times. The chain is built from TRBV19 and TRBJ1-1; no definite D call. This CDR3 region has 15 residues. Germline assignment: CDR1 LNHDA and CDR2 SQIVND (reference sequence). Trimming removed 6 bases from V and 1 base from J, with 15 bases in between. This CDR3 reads CASRPGIFGNTEAFF. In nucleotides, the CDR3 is TGTGCCAGTAGACCGGGGATTTTTGGGAACACTGAAGCTTTCTTT.

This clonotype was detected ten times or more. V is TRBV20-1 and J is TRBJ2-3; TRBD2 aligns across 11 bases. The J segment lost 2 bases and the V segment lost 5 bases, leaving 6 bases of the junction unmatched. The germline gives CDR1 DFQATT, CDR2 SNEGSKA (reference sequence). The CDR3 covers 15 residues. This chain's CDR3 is CSASGTSGTTDTQYF. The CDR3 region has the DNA TGCAGTGCTTCCGGGACTAGCGGAACCACAGATACGCAGTATTTT.

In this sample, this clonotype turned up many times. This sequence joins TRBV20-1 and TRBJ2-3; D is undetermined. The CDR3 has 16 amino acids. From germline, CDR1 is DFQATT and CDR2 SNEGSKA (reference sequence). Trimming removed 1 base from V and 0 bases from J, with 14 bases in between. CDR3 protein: CSARGAPGRSTDTQYF. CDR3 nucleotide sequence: TGCAGTGCTAGAGGGGCCCCGGGCAGAAGCACAGATACGCAGTATTTT.

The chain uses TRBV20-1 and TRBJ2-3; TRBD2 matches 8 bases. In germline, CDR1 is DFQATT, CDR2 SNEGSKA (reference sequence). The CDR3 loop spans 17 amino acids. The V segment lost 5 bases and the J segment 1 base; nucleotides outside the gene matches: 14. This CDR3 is CSARSPRTSRRTDTQYF. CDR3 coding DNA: TGCAGTGCTCGATCCCCTAGGACTAGCAGGCGCACAGATACGCAGTATTTT.

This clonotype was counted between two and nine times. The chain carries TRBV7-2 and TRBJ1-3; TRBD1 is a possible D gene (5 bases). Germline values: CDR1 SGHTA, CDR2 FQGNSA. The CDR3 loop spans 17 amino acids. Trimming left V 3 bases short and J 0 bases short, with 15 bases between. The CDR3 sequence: CASSLLHSRGSGNTIYF. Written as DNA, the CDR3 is TGTGCCAGCAGCTTGTTACACTCTAGGGGCTCTGGAAACACCATATATTTT.

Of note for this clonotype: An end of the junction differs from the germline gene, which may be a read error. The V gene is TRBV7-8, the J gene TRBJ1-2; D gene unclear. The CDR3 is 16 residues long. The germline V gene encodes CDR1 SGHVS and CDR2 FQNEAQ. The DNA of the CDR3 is TGTGCCAGCAGCTCCTTAGCCATACCAGTAAACTTTGGCTACACCTTC. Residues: CASSSLAIPVNFGYTF. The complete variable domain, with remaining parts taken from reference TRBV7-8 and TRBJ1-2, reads GAGVSQSPRYKVAKRGQDVALRCDPISGHVSLFWYQQALGQGPEFLTYFQNEAQLDKSGLPSDRFFAERPEGSVSTLKIQRTQQEDSAVYLCASSSLAIPVNFGYTFGSGTRLTVV.

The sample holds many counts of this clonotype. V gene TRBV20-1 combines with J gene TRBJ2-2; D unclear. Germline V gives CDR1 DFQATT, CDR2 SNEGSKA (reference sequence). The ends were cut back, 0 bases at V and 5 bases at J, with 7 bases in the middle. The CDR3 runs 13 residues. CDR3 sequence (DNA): TGCAGTGCTAGAGATCTAAAAACCGGGGAGCTGTTTTTT. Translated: CSARDLKTGELFF.

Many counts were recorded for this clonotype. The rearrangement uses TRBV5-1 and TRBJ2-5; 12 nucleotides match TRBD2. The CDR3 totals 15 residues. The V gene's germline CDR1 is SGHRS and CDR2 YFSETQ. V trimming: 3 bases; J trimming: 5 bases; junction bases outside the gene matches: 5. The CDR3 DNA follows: TGCGCCAGCAGCTCCACTGGACTAGCGGGGGAGACCCAGTACTTC. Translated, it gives CASSSTGLAGETQYF.

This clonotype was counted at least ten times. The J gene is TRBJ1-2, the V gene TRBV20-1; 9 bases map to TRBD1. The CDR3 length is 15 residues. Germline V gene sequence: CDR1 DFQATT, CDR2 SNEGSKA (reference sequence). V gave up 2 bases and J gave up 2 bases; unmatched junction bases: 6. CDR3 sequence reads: CSARHTGTGNYGYTF. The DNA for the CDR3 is TGCAGTGCTAGACACACCGGGACAGGGAACTATGGCTACACCTTC.

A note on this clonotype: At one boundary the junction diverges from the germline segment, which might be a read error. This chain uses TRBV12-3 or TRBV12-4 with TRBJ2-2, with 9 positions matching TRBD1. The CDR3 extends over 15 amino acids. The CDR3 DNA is TGTGCCAGCAGTTGGGACAGGGCGAACACCTGGGAGCTGTTTTTT. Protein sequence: CASSWDRANTWELFF.

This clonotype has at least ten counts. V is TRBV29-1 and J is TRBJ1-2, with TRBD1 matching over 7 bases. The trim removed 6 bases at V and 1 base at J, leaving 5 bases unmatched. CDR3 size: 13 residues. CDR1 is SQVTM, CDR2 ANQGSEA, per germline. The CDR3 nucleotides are TGCAGCGTGAGGGACAGTGATAACTATGGCTACACCTTC. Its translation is CSVRDSDNYGYTF.

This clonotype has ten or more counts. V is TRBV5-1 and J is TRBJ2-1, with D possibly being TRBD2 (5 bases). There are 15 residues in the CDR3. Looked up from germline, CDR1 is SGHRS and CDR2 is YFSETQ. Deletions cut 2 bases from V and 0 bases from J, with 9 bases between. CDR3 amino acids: CASSFNGVSYNEQFF. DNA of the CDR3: TGCGCCAGCAGCTTTAACGGGGTCTCCTACAATGAGCAGTTCTTC.

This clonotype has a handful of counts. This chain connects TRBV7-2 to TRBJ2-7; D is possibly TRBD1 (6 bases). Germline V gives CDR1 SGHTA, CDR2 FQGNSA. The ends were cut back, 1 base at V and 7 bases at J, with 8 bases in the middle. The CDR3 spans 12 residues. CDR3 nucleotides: TGTGCCAGCAGCTTAGTCGGGACAGAGCAGTACTTC. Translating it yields CASSLVGTEQYF.

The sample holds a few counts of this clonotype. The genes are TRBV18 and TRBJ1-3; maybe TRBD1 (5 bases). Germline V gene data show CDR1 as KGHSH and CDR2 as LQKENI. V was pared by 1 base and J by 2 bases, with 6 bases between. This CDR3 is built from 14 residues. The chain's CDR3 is CASSPQGTGNTIYF. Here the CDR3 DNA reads TGTGCCAGCTCACCACAGGGGACTGGAAACACCATATATTTT.

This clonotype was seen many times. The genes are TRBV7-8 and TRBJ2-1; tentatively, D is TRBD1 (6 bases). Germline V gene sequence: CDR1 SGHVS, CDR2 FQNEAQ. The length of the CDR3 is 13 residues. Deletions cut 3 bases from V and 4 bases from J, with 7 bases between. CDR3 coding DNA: TGTGCCAGCAGCTTTACAGGGTACAATGAGCAGTTCTTC. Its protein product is CASSFTGYNEQFF.

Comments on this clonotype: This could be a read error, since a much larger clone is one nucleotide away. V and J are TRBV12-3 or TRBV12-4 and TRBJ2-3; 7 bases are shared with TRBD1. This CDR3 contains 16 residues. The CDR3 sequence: CARSSRTGVSTDTQYF. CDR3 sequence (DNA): TGTGCCCGCAGTTCACGGACAGGAGTTAGCACAGATACGCAGTATTTT.

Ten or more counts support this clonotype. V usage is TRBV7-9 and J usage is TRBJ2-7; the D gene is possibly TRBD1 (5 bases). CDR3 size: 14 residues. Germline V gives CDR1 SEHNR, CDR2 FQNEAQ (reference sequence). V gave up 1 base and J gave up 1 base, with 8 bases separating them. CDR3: CASSLGQLSYEQYF. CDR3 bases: TGTGCCAGCAGCTTAGGACAGCTGTCCTACGAGCAGTACTTC.

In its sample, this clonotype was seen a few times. The CDR3 protein is CASSREGAGVNTEAFF. CDR3 DNA sequence: TGTGCCAGCAGCCGCGAAGGGGCAGGCGTGAACACTGAAGCTTTCTTT. The V gene is TRBV7-3, the J gene TRBJ1-1; tentative D call: TRBD1 (5 bases). The CDR3 is made up of 16 amino acids. CDR1 is SGHTA, CDR2 FQGTGA, per germline. Trimming took off 5 bases at V and 0 bases at J, with 16 bases between the two ends.